Shown below are 21 T cell receptor beta chains from a single sample sequenced in a study of PD-1 blockade in classical Hodgkin lymphoma. Data came from immunoSEQ multiplex PCR; TCRdb stores just in-frame clones and leaves some out. The table shows over 60,000 clones, with around 94% occurring only once. The time point is: cycle 4 day 1 (C4D1), after six to seven weeks of nivolumab. With no exception, relapse followed autologous stem cell transplantation in all patients, and brentuximab vedotin exposure varied. The sample was peripheral blood mononuclear cells (PBMCs), taken before the fourth cycle of nivolumab. The receptors here all came from a human donor with classical Hodgkin lymphoma.

V is TRBV7-8 and J is TRBJ2-7, with D perhaps given as TRBD1 or TRBD2 (7 bases each). The CDR3 sequence is 16 residues long. CDR1 and CDR2 from the germline V gene are SGHVS and FQNEAQ. V lost 5 bases and J lost 4, with 21 bases in between. CDR3 region: CASSARSTGRAYEQYF. CDR3 nucleotides: TGTGCCAGCAGCGCCAGATCGACAGGGAGGGCATACGAGCAGTACTTC.

This chain joins TRBV5-4 and TRBJ2-3, with D possibly matching TRBD2 (6 bases). The germline gives CDR1 SGHNT, CDR2 YYREEE (reference sequence). CDR3 length equals 19 residues. Trimming removed 3 bases from V and 2 bases from J, with 25 bases in between. CDR3 sequence: CASSSGAAAGPPPTDTQYF. In DNA, the CDR3 is TGTGCCAGCAGCTCGGGAGCGGCCGCGGGACCCCCTCCCACAGATACGCAGTATTTT.

In this sample, this clone turned up a few times. The V and J genes are TRBV14 and TRBJ1-1; D is unclear. This CDR3 spans 13 amino acids. V was clipped by 4 bases and J by 1 base, with 7 bases between them. The germline gives CDR1 SGHDN, CDR2 FVKESK. The CDR3 region is CASSRLRNTEAFF. CDR3 sequence (DNA): TGTGCCAGCAGCCGCCTCAGGAACACTGAAGCTTTCTTT.

This clone has only a few counts. V usage is TRBV19 and J usage is TRBJ1-2; unclear D gene. Between the trimmed V and J ends, which lost 4 bases and 4 bases, there was a span of 10 bases. The V gene's germline CDR1 is LNHDA and CDR2 SQIVND (reference sequence). The CDR3 totals 13 residues. This CDR3 reads CASSKPQSYGYTF. The CDR3 DNA sequence: TGTGCCAGTAGTAAGCCGCAAAGCTATGGCTACACCTTC.

The J gene is TRBJ2-3, the V gene TRBV6-1; D remains unclear. The V end lost 3 bases, the J end lost 2 bases, and 6 bases lay between the germline ends. CDR3 length: 13 amino acids. Germline assignment: CDR1 MNHNS and CDR2 SASEGT. This CDR3 reads CASSEDFTDTQYF. CDR3 sequence (DNA): TGTGCCAGCAGTGAGGATTTCACAGATACGCAGTATTTT.

This clone was recorded only once. The DNA of the CDR3 is TGTGCCAGCAGTCAAACAGGGGATCAGCCCCAGCATTTT. Protein: CASSQTGDQPQHF. This chain connects TRBV6-6 to TRBJ1-5; 7 bases are shared with TRBD1. The CDR3 length is 13 residues. Germline CDR1 reads MNHNY; CDR2 reads SVGAGI (reference sequence). Trimming took 5 bases from V and 5 from J; bases not matched to a gene: 3.

This chain's CDR3 is CASSYGRERDTEAFF. The DNA of the CDR3 is TGTGCCAGCAGTTATGGTCGGGAGCGGGACACTGAAGCTTTCTTT. The rearrangement uses TRBV6-5 and TRBJ1-1; D unclear. The CDR3 sequence is 15 residues long. V lost 3 bases and J lost 3, with 14 bases in between. Germline CDR1 reads MNHEY; CDR2 reads SVGAGI.

This chain connects TRBV28 to TRBJ2-5, with TRBD2 matching over 8 bases. Germline-derived CDR1 and CDR2 are MDHEN and SYDVKM. This CDR3 has 16 residues. After removal of 2 bases from V and 2 bases from J, the junction contained 7 bases not matched to a gene. This CDR3 is CASSLRSGGLQETQYF. The CDR3 DNA sequence: TGTGCCAGCAGTTTACGGAGCGGGGGTTTGCAAGAGACCCAGTACTTC.

The count of this clone is one. The rearrangement joins TRBV5-5 to TRBJ1-1; possibly TRBD1 for D (6 bases). Trimming left V 4 bases short and J 1 base short, with 14 bases between. Germline V gene sequence: CDR1 SGHKS, CDR2 YYEKEE (reference sequence). This CDR3 comprises 15 residues. CDR3 in DNA: TGTGCCAGCAGCCCCTTGGGGGGGGCGAACACTGAAGCTTTCTTT. Translated: CASSPLGGANTEAFF.

The CDR3 loop is CASSRDPLRGGTDTQYF. The CDR3 bases are TGTGCCAGCAGCCGGGACCCCCTGCGCGGGGGCACAGATACGCAGTATTTT. V gene TRBV6-4 combines with J gene TRBJ2-3; tentatively, D is TRBD2 (6 bases). Germline assignment: CDR1 MRHNA and CDR2 SNTAGT. V lost 6 bases and J lost 1, with 20 bases in between. The CDR3 contains 17 residues.

This rearrangement joins TRBV6-1 to TRBJ2-7; D call uncertain. Germline V lookup: CDR1 MNHNS, CDR2 SASEGT. CDR3 length equals 14 residues. V was clipped by 5 bases and J by 0 bases, with 11 bases between them. For the CDR3, the DNA is TGTGCCAGCAGTCCCGCAGGAAGCTCCTACGAGCAGTACTTC. Protein product: CASSPAGSSYEQYF.

The rearrangement joins TRBV16 to TRBJ2-7; unclear D gene. The germline gives CDR1 KGHSY, CDR2 FQNENV. The V end was cut by 1 base, the J end by 0 bases, with 7 bases between. The CDR3 is made up of 14 amino acids. The CDR3 coding sequence is TGTGCCAGCAGCCAATTTGCAGGCTCCTACGAGCAGTACTTC. Translation: CASSQFAGSYEQYF.

This clone showed up just once. The chain combines TRBV7-2 with TRBJ2-7, with 11 bases identical to TRBD2. The ends lost 4 bases at V and 3 bases at J; junction bases unmatched: 5. Germline V lookup: CDR1 SGHTA, CDR2 FQGNSA. The CDR3 extends over 15 amino acids. The CDR3 loop is CASSWSGTSGYEQYF. CDR3 DNA sequence: TGTGCCAGCAGCTGGTCCGGGACTAGCGGCTACGAGCAGTACTTC. Combining the CDR3 with reference TRBV7-2 and TRBJ2-7 gives the whole variable domain GAGVSQSPSNKVTEKGKDVELRCDPISGHTALYWYRQSLGQGLEFLIYFQGNSAPDKSGLPSDRFSAERTGGSVSTLTIQRTQQEDSAVYLCASSWSGTSGYEQYFGPGTRLTVT.

V and J are TRBV27 and TRBJ2-7; TRBD2 is a possible D gene (6 bases). The CDR3 sequence is 15 residues long. Germline assignment: CDR1 MNHEY and CDR2 SMNVEV (reference sequence). Between the trimmed V and J ends, which lost 5 bases and 2 bases, there was a span of 16 bases. CDR3 sequence: CASSPSDGGAYEQYF. The CDR3 bases are TGTGCCAGCAGTCCATCGGACGGGGGAGCCTACGAGCAGTACTTC.

The V gene is TRBV28, the J gene TRBJ2-7; D unresolved. This CDR3 has 12 amino acids. Germline V gene data show CDR1 as MDHEN and CDR2 as SYDVKM. Trimming cost V 9 bases and J 2 bases, with 11 bases left between them. This CDR3 reads CASKRSPYEQYF. In nucleotides, the CDR3 is TGTGCCAGTAAGCGCAGTCCCTACGAGCAGTACTTC.

The sample holds a few counts of this clone. The V call is TRBV20-1, the J call TRBJ1-2, with D possibly matching TRBD1 (5 bases). The CDR3 totals 11 residues. Trimming stripped 6 bases from V and 5 bases from J, with 10 bases between. Per germline, CDR1 DFQATT and CDR2 SNEGSKA (reference sequence). CDR3 residues: CSASGVYGYTF. The CDR3, as DNA: TGCAGTGCCTCGGGGGTTTATGGCTACACCTTC.

This sequence joins TRBV6-1 and TRBJ1-5; tentative D call: TRBD1 (5 bases). V shed 0 bases and J shed 7 bases, with 10 bases lying between them. This CDR3 has 14 amino acids. The germline gives CDR1 MNHNS, CDR2 SASEGT. Here the CDR3 DNA reads TGTGCCAGCAGTGAAGCGGGACGAATCCAGCCCCAGCATTTT. Encoded protein: CASSEAGRIQPQHF.

The V gene is TRBV6-1, the J gene TRBJ1-3, with D uncertain. CDR1 and CDR2 from the germline V gene are MNHNS and SASEGT. This CDR3 spans 18 amino acids. V dropped 1 base and J dropped 0 bases, with 16 bases sitting between them. CDR3 nucleotide sequence: TGTGCCAGCAGTGAAGGAAGGGTCAACATCTACTCTGGAAACACCATATATTTT. It is translated as CASSEGRVNIYSGNTIYF.

This chain connects TRBV11-2 to TRBJ2-5; 9 bases align to TRBD1. The CDR3 extends over 17 amino acids. V was pared by 5 bases and J by 1 base, with 11 bases of the junction left unmatched. The germline V gene has CDR1 SGHAT and CDR2 FQNNGV. Written as DNA, the CDR3 is TGTGCCAGCAGCCCCCTCGGACAGGGGTACTTCCAAGAGACCCAGTACTTC. It encodes CASSPLGQGYFQETQYF.

The chain joins TRBV28 to TRBJ2-7; D is unclear. CDR1 and CDR2 from the germline V gene are MDHEN and SYDVKM. The V end lost 5 bases, the J end lost 6 bases, and 14 bases lay between the germline ends. There are 13 residues in the CDR3. The CDR3 nucleotides are TGTGCCAGCAGTGAGGAGTGGGTCCGCGAGCAGTACTTC. The encoded protein is CASSEEWVREQYF.

The J gene is TRBJ2-5, the V gene TRBV4-2; D gene unclear. The CDR3 length is 15 residues. The germline V gene has CDR1 LGHNA and CDR2 YNFKEQ. Trimming shortened V by 1 base and J by 2 bases, and 11 bases separated the two germline ends. Here the CDR3 reads CASSQGPRQQETQYF. The CDR3 DNA follows: TGTGCCAGCAGCCAAGGTCCTCGGCAGCAAGAGACCCAGTACTTC.